The entry below describes one T cell receptor beta chain. Sequenced by immunoSEQ multiplex PCR; TCRdb stores in-frame clones only, minus some. The sample has about 79,000 clones, 80% to 95% seen once. V shed 5 bases, J shed 2 bases, and the junction held 6 bases outside the gene matches. Germline CDR1 is MNHNS and CDR2 is SASEGT. The CDR3 sequence is 14 residues long. These data are taken from a study of technical replicates of blood from a few donors. This clonotype was sampled from a human donor in good health. Some clones in this sample may be carry-over from other donors' samples. Sequencing was carried out using T cells isolated from PBMCs. The chain has TRBV6-1 and TRBJ2-7; 7 bases match TRBD1. The chain's CDR3 is CASSNRQGAYEQYF. The CDR3 DNA sequence: TGTGCCAGCAGTAATCGACAGGGCGCCTACGAGCAGTACTTC.